This entry lists 26 T cell receptor beta chains sequenced from one sample in a study of blood T cell repertoires in COVID-19. Libraries were prepared by immunoSEQ multiplex PCR; TCRdb keeps only in-frame clonotypes and omits some of them. Of 300,000 to 450,000 clones in the sample, about nine tenths were seen once. Input material: peripheral blood. The receptors were sampled from a woman aged 60-75 years with COVID-19, enrolled during active disease.

The rearrangement links TRBV19 to TRBJ2-3, with D possibly being TRBD1 (6 bases). V dropped 6 bases and J dropped 0 bases, with 16 bases sitting between them. The germline V gene has CDR1 LNHDA and CDR2 SQIVND (reference sequence). This CDR3 region has 16 residues. In DNA form, the CDR3 reads TGTGCCAGTAGGAGCACCGGGACAAGTAGCACAGATACGCAGTATTTT. Its translation is CASRSTGTSSTDTQYF. Using reference TRBV19 and TRBJ2-3 for the parts outside the CDR3, the full variable domain is DGGITQSPKYLFRKEGQNVTLSCEQNLNHDAMYWYRQDPGQGLRLIYYSQIVNDFQKGDIAEGYSVSREKKESFPLTVTSAQKNPTAFYLCASRSTGTSSTDTQYFGPGTRLTVL.

The J gene is TRBJ2-3, the V gene TRBV11-3; 12 nucleotides agree with TRBD2. Germline V gene lookup returns CDR1 SGHNT and CDR2 YENEEA. Losses at the gene ends were 8 bases for V and 4 bases for J; bases not matched to a gene: 4. The CDR3 totals 14 residues. For the CDR3, the DNA is TGTGCCAGCGCTCCTAGCGGGGGGGCAGATACGCAGTATTTT. It is translated as CASAPSGGADTQYF.

V gene TRBV3-1 (or the pseudogene TRBV3-2) combines with J gene TRBJ2-7, with TRBD2 as a possible D gene (6 bases). The germline V gene has CDR1 LGHDT and CDR2 YNNKEL (reference sequence). This CDR3 is built from 17 residues. Trimming shortened V by 0 bases and J by 2 bases, and 17 bases separated the two germline ends. The CDR3 sequence is CASSQDLGGRLTYEQYF. The CDR3 DNA reads as TGTGCCAGCAGCCAAGATCTGGGGGGACGACTTACCTACGAGCAGTACTTC.

This chain joins TRBV9 and TRBJ2-6; D is unresolved. V was pared by 3 bases and J by 0 bases, with 4 bases between. The CDR3 is 14 amino acids. Germline lookup yields CDR1 SGDLS and CDR2 YYNGEE. CDR3 loop: CASSGASGANVLTF. The CDR3 DNA sequence: TGTGCCAGCAGCGGGGCCTCTGGGGCCAACGTCCTGACTTTC.

The chain carries TRBV2 and TRBJ1-2; tentative D call: TRBD1 (5 bases). The CDR3 length is 13 residues. Germline assignment: CDR1 SNHLY and CDR2 FYNNEI. Trimming pared 6 bases from V and 1 base from J, leaving 9 bases between. The CDR3: CASRDIFNYGYTF. As DNA, the CDR3 is TGTGCCAGCAGGGACATTTTTAACTATGGCTACACCTTC.

In the case of this clone: A junction boundary mismatches the germline segment, possibly from a read error. The J gene is TRBJ1-1, the V gene TRBV5-1; TRBD1 is a possible D gene (5 bases). The CDR3 is 14 amino acids. Germline V gene data show CDR1 as SGHRS and CDR2 as YFSETQ. The DNA of the CDR3 is TGCGCCAGCAGATTGGGGGGACTGGGCACTGAAGCTTTCTTT. It translates to CASRLGGLGTEAFF.

This chain uses TRBV10-3 with TRBJ2-3, with 11 bases fitting TRBD2. Germline CDR1 ENHRY, CDR2 SYGVKD. Unmatched junction bases numbered 6, after V lost 10 bases and J lost 0 bases. There are 15 residues in the CDR3. In DNA, the CDR3 is TGTGCCACCTCGACTAGCGGGGATAGCACAGATACGCAGTATTTT. Residues: CATSTSGDSTDTQYF.

The V call is TRBV7-9, the J call TRBJ1-4; perhaps TRBD1 as D (5 bases). Trimming shortened V by 3 bases and J by 7 bases, and 9 bases separated the two germline ends. In germline, CDR1 is SEHNR, CDR2 FQNEAQ (reference sequence). This CDR3 contains 13 residues. CDR3 residues: CASSFTGGEKLFF. CDR3 DNA: TGTGCCAGCAGCTTTACGGGGGGTGAAAAACTGTTTTTT.

The CDR3: CASSVRQSTDTQYF. For the CDR3, the DNA is TGTGCCAGCAGTGTAAGACAGAGCACAGATACGCAGTATTTT. J is TRBJ2-3 and V is TRBV2, with D possibly TRBD1 on 5 matching bases. CDR3 length equals 14 residues. Germline V gene sequence: CDR1 SNHLY, CDR2 FYNNEI. V lost 4 bases and J 0 bases, leaving 8 bases between the germline ends.

The chain combines TRBV19 with TRBJ2-6; no clear D. Germline loops: CDR1 LNHDA, CDR2 SQIVND (reference sequence). The CDR3 runs 14 residues. Between the trimmed V and J ends, which lost 5 bases and 1 base, there was a span of 6 bases. CDR3 loop: CASSVQSGANVLTF. Written as DNA, the CDR3 is TGTGCCAGTAGTGTCCAATCTGGGGCCAACGTCCTGACTTTC.

This clone came up once. The rearrangement links TRBV5-1 to TRBJ1-6; TRBD1 matches 7 bases. The germline gives CDR1 SGHRS, CDR2 YFSETQ. The CDR3 length is 16 residues. V lost 0 bases and J lost 7; bases outside the gene matches: 7. The CDR3 nucleotides read TGCGCCAGCAGCTTGGATCAGGGGGTTCCGAATTCACCCCTCCACTTT. Translating it yields CASSLDQGVPNSPLHF.

For this clone: This may be a read error: a much more frequent sequence differs by one nucleotide. The rearrangement links TRBV6-1 to TRBJ1-5; maybe TRBD1 (5 bases). CDR1 MNHNS and CDR2 SASEGT come from the germline V gene. The CDR3 is made up of 15 amino acids. In DNA form, the CDR3 reads TGTGCCAGCAGTAAAGCGGGGGGATTGGATCAGCCCCAGCATTTT. Amino acids: CASSKAGGLDQPQHF.

The chain couples TRBV7-6 to TRBJ2-3, with 16 bases that match TRBD2. V shed 5 bases, J shed 7 bases, and the junction held 12 bases outside the gene matches. Germline-derived CDR1 and CDR2 are SGHVS and FNYEAQ. CDR3 size: 18 residues. CDR3 sequence (DNA): TGTGCCAGCAGCCCTCGGGGGACTAGCGGGGGGGCCCGGCATACGCAGTATTTT. Protein product: CASSPRGTSGGARHTQYF.

With respect to this clone: The sample contains more than one DNA sequence encoding this CDR3. The rearrangement uses TRBV7-9 and TRBJ1-2; 7 bases fit TRBD1. Looked up from germline, CDR1 is SEHNR and CDR2 is FQNEAQ (reference sequence). CDR3 length: 13 residues. The trim removed 3 bases at V and 4 bases at J, leaving 2 bases unmatched. The CDR3 loop reads CASSLGQSYGYTF. DNA for the CDR3: TGTGCCAGCAGCTTGGGACAGTCCTATGGCTACACCTTC.

The chain joins TRBV4-1 to TRBJ1-5; D gene ambiguous. Germline V gene lookup returns CDR1 MGHRA and CDR2 YSYEKL. V shed 0 bases and J shed 6 bases, with 12 bases lying between them. The CDR3 is 15 amino acids. The CDR3 here is CASSQDMGVRQPQHF. The CDR3, as DNA: TGCGCCAGCAGCCAAGATATGGGCGTTCGTCAGCCCCAGCATTTT.

The CDR3 region is CASSLGGTGRKLFF. The CDR3 nucleotides are TGTGCCAGCAGCTTAGGAGGGACAGGGAGAAAACTGTTTTTT. The chain recombines TRBV7-2 with TRBJ1-4; 9 nucleotides align to TRBD1. The V segment lost 1 base and the J segment 10 bases; nucleotides outside the gene matches: 4. CDR1 is SGHTA and CDR2 is FQGNSA in the germline V gene. CDR3 size: 14 residues.

The chain links TRBV11-2 to TRBJ1-1; TRBD1 is a possible D gene (6 bases). Germline V lookup: CDR1 SGHAT, CDR2 FQNNGV. This CDR3 contains 13 residues. Trimming cost V 6 bases and J 5 bases, with 13 bases left between them. The CDR3 nucleotides are TGTGCCAGCAGGCCCAGGGGCGGGACTGAAGCTTTCTTT. Protein: CASRPRGGTEAFF.

DNA of the CDR3: TGTGCCAGCAGTGGGACAGGGGGAGGCGGAAACACCATATATTTT. Protein sequence: CASSGTGGGGNTIYF. This chain links TRBV28 with TRBJ1-3, with TRBD1 matching 11 bases. There are 15 residues in the CDR3. In germline, CDR1 is MDHEN, CDR2 SYDVKM. V was pared by 5 bases and J by 4 bases, with 4 bases of the junction left unmatched.

The chain employs TRBV4-1 and TRBJ2-7; 14 bases match TRBD2. This CDR3 region has 19 residues. J gave up 2 bases and V 1 base, and 10 bases lay outside the gene matches. Germline V CDR1 and CDR2: MGHRA, YSYEKL. The CDR3 region has the DNA TGCGCCAGCAGCCAAGTAGGCGGGACTAGCGGGGGCCCGACCTACGAGCAGTACTTC. It codes for CASSQVGGTSGGPTYEQYF.

The chain uses TRBV7-2 and TRBJ2-5, with 8 bases that match TRBD2. The germline gives CDR1 SGHTA, CDR2 FQGNSA. J lost 4 bases, V lost 1 base, and 5 bases had no gene match. This CDR3 region has 15 residues. The CDR3 bases are TGTGCCAGCAGCTTAGTAGCGGGGAGGGGAGAGACCCAGTACTTC. It encodes CASSLVAGRGETQYF.

V gene TRBV28 combines with J gene TRBJ1-2; D might be TRBD1 (5 bases). The CDR3 has 12 residues. Trimming cost V 4 bases and J 6 bases, with 9 bases left between them. Germline V CDR1 and CDR2: MDHEN, SYDVKM. The CDR3 loop reads CASSSGGNGYTF. CDR3 sequence (DNA): TGTGCCAGCAGTTCGGGGGGAAATGGCTACACCTTC.

In its sample, this clone was seen once. This chain uses TRBV19 with TRBJ1-1; tentative D call: TRBD1 (5 bases). This CDR3 has 12 amino acids. The germline V gene encodes CDR1 LNHDA and CDR2 SQIVND (reference sequence). V lost 3 bases to trimming and J lost 11 bases, with 13 bases between them. CDR3 nucleotide sequence: TGTGCCAGTAGTATCCCGTCAGGGCCGGCTTTCTTT. Amino acids: CASSIPSGPAFF. The full variable domain, with the rest looked up from reference TRBV19 and TRBJ1-1, is DGGITQSPKYLFRKEGQNVTLSCEQNLNHDAMYWYRQDPGQGLRLIYYSQIVNDFQKGDIAEGYSVSREKKESFPLTVTSAQKNPTAFYLCASSIPSGPAFFGQGTRLTVV.

This clone came up once. The rearrangement joins TRBV10-1 to TRBJ2-3; 9 positions agree with TRBD2. V was pared by 2 bases and J by 8 bases, with 8 bases of the junction left unmatched. The germline CDR1 and CDR2 sequences are WNHNN and SYGVQD (reference sequence). CDR3 length: 15 amino acids. The CDR3 DNA follows: TGCGCCAGCAGTGAGAATCCGGGACTAGCCGGTACGCAGTATTTT. Translated: CASSENPGLAGTQYF.

Turning to this clone: This specimen includes other DNA sequences encoding the same CDR3. The J gene is TRBJ1-5, the V gene TRBV19, with D maybe TRBD1 (5 bases). V lost 4 bases to trimming and J lost 6 bases, with 10 bases between them. The CDR3 is 13 amino acids. CDR1 is LNHDA and CDR2 is SQIVND in the germline V gene (reference sequence). CDR3 in amino acids: CASSTGYSQPQHF. The CDR3 region has the DNA TGTGCCAGTAGTACAGGGTATTCTCAGCCCCAGCATTTT.

V gene TRBV18 combines with J gene TRBJ1-2; D perhaps matches TRBD1 (6 bases). The germline V gene has CDR1 KGHSH and CDR2 LQKENI. There are 13 residues in the CDR3. The V and J ends lost 5 bases and 6 bases respectively, with 13 bases between them. CDR3: CASSSYREDGYTF. The CDR3 DNA is TGTGCCAGCTCATCCTACAGGGAAGATGGCTACACCTTC.

V usage is TRBV7-2 and J usage is TRBJ1-1; 9 bases align to TRBD1. J gave up 5 bases and V 3 bases, and 7 bases lay outside the gene matches. Per the germline V gene, CDR1 is SGHTA and CDR2 is FQGNSA. The CDR3 covers 15 residues. CDR3 sequence (DNA): TGTGCCAGCAGCTTCGGACAGGGGCGTCGTACTGAAGCTTTCTTT. Translating gives CASSFGQGRRTEAFF. The full variable domain, in which reference TRBV7-2 and TRBJ1-1 provide the parts outside the CDR3, is GAGVSQSPSNKVTEKGKDVELRCDPISGHTALYWYRQSLGQGLEFLIYFQGNSAPDKSGLPSDRFSAERTGGSVSTLTIQRTQQEDSAVYLCASSFGQGRRTEAFFGQGTRLTVV.